These T cell receptor beta chains were read from a single sample in a study of PD-1 blockade in classical Hodgkin lymphoma. The data were produced by immunoSEQ multiplex PCR, yet TCRdb's version contains in-frame clones alone and is incomplete. The sample shows 15,000 to 25,000 clones, about 80% of them seen only once. The sample consisted of CD4+ T cells from blood. The source of these receptors is a human donor with classical Hodgkin lymphoma. Both conserved end residues are part of each CDR3. D genes are given only for firm matches. Clone size is given for some rows only: seen once, a few or many times, or a class if the clone is expanded.

>TRBJ1-3|.|.|TRBV15
CATSRAPWVSGNTIYF
TGTGCCACCAGCAGAGCCCCGTGGGTATCTGGAAACACCATATATTTT
>TRBJ2-7|.|TRBD1|TRBV18
CASSPGTGRNEQYF
TGTGCCAGCTCCCCCGGGACAGGTCGGAACGAGCAGTACTTC
>TRBJ1-2|.|.|TRBV2
CASNLGTVFGYTF
TGTGCCAGCAACCTCGGGACGGTTTTCGGCTACACCTTC
>TRBJ1-1|.|.|TRBV7-9
CASRNSGSNTEAFF
TGTGCCAGCAGGAATTCAGGGTCCAACACTGAAGCTTTCTTT
>TRBJ2-1|.|.|TRBV11-1
CASSLAMGNSGQFF
TGTGCCAGCAGCTTAGCTATGGGGAACAGTGGGCAGTTCTTC
>TRBJ2-3|once|.|TRBV28
CASSLLRQVPDTQYF
TGTGCCAGCAGTTTATTGCGTCAGGTGCCAGATACGCAGTATTTT
>TRBJ1-1|few|.|TRBV29-1
CSVGQTENTEAFF
TGCAGCGTTGGGCAGACAGAAAACACTGAAGCTTTCTTT
>TRBJ1-4|.|.|TRBV7-2
CASSLADKMELFF
TGTGCCAGCAGCTTAGCCGACAAAATGGAACTGTTTTTT
>TRBJ1-4|.|.|TRBV11-2
CASSLSINEKLFF
TGTGCCAGCAGCTTATCGATTAATGAAAAACTGTTTTTT
>TRBJ1-4|.|.|TRBV5-5
CASSFQGKKLFF
TGTGCCAGCAGCTTCCAAGGGAAAAAACTGTTTTTT
>TRBJ2-7|.|TRBD1|TRBV7-8
CASSLSRGDRGDYEQYF
TGTGCCAGCAGCCTAAGTCGTGGGGACAGGGGAGACTACGAGCAGTACTTC
>TRBJ2-7|few|.|TRBV7-3
CASSFGQNEQYF
TGTGCCAGCAGCTTCGGGCAGAACGAGCAGTACTTC